The clone carrying this TCR beta chain appeared many times. TCRdb analysed the RT-PCR reads with MiXCR anew, one entry per CDR3 protein. The sample lists about 540,000 distinct CDR3 sequences; roughly 25% were seen once. Germline V gene lookup returns CDR1 LGHNA and CDR2 YSLEER. This CDR3 region has 14 residues. Trimming took off 0 bases at V and 0 bases at J, with 2 bases between the two ends. This sample was included in a study of response to subunit inactivated influenza vaccine. The data also belong to a second study, concerning T cells expressing NK-cell markers. As that report states: It was by 5'RACE template switching with UMIs that TCR beta cDNA was made. Of eight sequenced donors, seven were HCMV-seropositive and one HCMV-seronegative. These same clonotypes (in several donors) also led the CD3+CD56-NKG2C+ fraction. What remained unclear was the HCMV specificity of expanded NKG2C+ T cell clones.

Sequencing was performed on CD4+ T cells sorted from PBMCs, taken 11 to 12 days after vaccination. The chain links TRBV4-3 to TRBJ2-2; D call uncertain. The source of this sequence is a man aged 45-65 years who received an inactivated influenza vaccine. The CDR3 DNA sequence: TGCGCCAGCAGCCAAGAAACGAACACCGGGGAGCTGTTTTTT. Encoded protein: CASSQETNTGELFF.